The clone carrying this T cell receptor (beta chain) has more than one count but fewer than ten. As yet, its antigen is unknown. The sample is drawn from a study of T cell repertoires in cytomegalovirus infection. Study in general: CMV infection together with matching HLA type was indicated by public TCR beta signatures.

CDR3 length equals 15 residues. Per the germline V gene, CDR1 is MDHEN and CDR2 is SYDVKM. V shed 4 bases and J 4 bases; nucleotides not matched to a gene: 5. TCRdb recomputed calls from the reads with MiXCR, one row per CDR3 protein. The data contain 85,000 to 130,000 distinct CDR3 sequences, around a quarter of them seen just once; the ten biggest clones take up around 42%. Study results and limitations: HLA-C-restricted CMV-specific TCR beta clonotypes were dominant in the ex vivo response. Of the TCR beta families, the public ones yielded a cumulative frequency that identified carriers of CMV plus the relevant HLA.

The V call is TRBV28, the J call TRBJ2-5; TRBD1 agrees at 11 bases. The sequencing sample was made of CD8+ T cells from PBMCs. The TCR comes from a human donor in good health (CMV status not recorded). Some clones in this sample may be carry-over from other donors' samples. CDR3 protein: CASSSFGTGGETQYF. The DNA of the CDR3 is TGTGCCAGCAGTTCCTTTGGGACAGGGGGAGAGACCCAGTACTTC.